Listed below are T cell receptor beta chains from one sample, sequenced in a study of CD4 T cells in relation to SARS-CoV-2 and coronaviruses. Method: immunoSEQ multiplex PCR; TCRdb's copy keeps in-frame clones and lacks some. The data contain roughly 19,000 clones, approximately 76% of them singletons. These receptors have no known antigen. The specimen sequenced was CD4+ T cells from PBMCs, cultured in vitro. The receptors stem from a human donor in good health. CDR3s include the opening cysteine and the closing phenylalanine or tryptophan. Fields, in order: CDR3 DNA, CDR3 protein, D gene, V gene, clone size, J gene, CDR3 length. D genes are given only for firm matches. Only part of the rows carry a size: once, few, many, or a class if the clone is expanded.

CDR3nt: TGTGCCAGCAGTATAGGTCCTAGCGGGAGAGGGGTTACGCAGTATTTT
CDR3aa: CASSIGPSGRGVTQYF
d_gene: TRBD2
v_gene: TRBV7-6
abundance: NA
j_gene: TRBJ2-3
len: 16

CDR3nt: TGTGCTAGTGGTTTTTACTCTAGCGGTGCCTACGAGCAGTACTTC
CDR3aa: CASGFYSSGAYEQYF
d_gene: TRBD2
v_gene: TRBV12-5
abundance: once
j_gene: TRBJ2-7
len: 15

CDR3nt: TGTGCCAGCAGTGGACAGGGGTTTGACGGGGCCAACGTCCTGACTTTC
CDR3aa: CASSGQGFDGANVLTF
d_gene: TRBD1
v_gene: TRBV6-2/TRBV6-3
abundance: NA
j_gene: TRBJ2-6
len: 16

CDR3nt: TGTGCCAGCCGAGGACTAGCGGGAGGGTTGTACGAGCAGTACTTC
CDR3aa: CASRGLAGGLYEQYF
d_gene: TRBD2
v_gene: TRBV6-5
abundance: NA
j_gene: TRBJ2-7
len: 15

CDR3nt: TGTGCCACCAGTGATTTCAAAATCAACTATGGCTACACCTTC
CDR3aa: CATSDFKINYGYTF
d_gene: NA
v_gene: TRBV24-1
abundance: NA
j_gene: TRBJ1-2
len: 14

CDR3nt: TGCGCCAGCAGCCCCACCGGGACTAGGGGAACCGGGGAGCTGTTTTTT
CDR3aa: CASSPTGTRGTGELFF
d_gene: TRBD2
v_gene: TRBV5-1
abundance: once
j_gene: TRBJ2-2
len: 16

CDR3nt: TGTGCCAGCTCACCACCTGGTAGTAGCGGGGGGTCCTACGAGCAGTACTTC
CDR3aa: CASSPPGSSGGSYEQYF
d_gene: TRBD2
v_gene: TRBV18
abundance: NA
j_gene: TRBJ2-7
len: 17

CDR3nt: TGTGCCAGCAGCCCCCCGGGGGGATTTCGGGAGCAGTACTTC
CDR3aa: CASSPPGGFREQYF
d_gene: TRBD2
v_gene: TRBV14
abundance: NA
j_gene: TRBJ2-7
len: 14

CDR3nt: TGTGCCAGCAGTCCGGGAAAGAACAATCAGCCCCAGCATTTT
CDR3aa: CASSPGKNNQPQHF
d_gene: NA
v_gene: TRBV2
abundance: few
j_gene: TRBJ1-5
len: 14

CDR3nt: TGTGCCAGCAGCTTATTAGTCCGAGCCTACGAGCAGTACTTC
CDR3aa: CASSLLVRAYEQYF
d_gene: NA
v_gene: TRBV7-2
abundance: NA
j_gene: TRBJ2-7
len: 14

CDR3nt: TGTGCCAGCAGCTTGGGTCAGCGGTGGGGCTACACCTTC
CDR3aa: CASSLGQRWGYTF
d_gene: NA
v_gene: TRBV7-9
abundance: NA
j_gene: TRBJ1-2
len: 13

CDR3nt: TGTGCCAGCAGCTTGAACACTGAAGCTTTCTTT
CDR3aa: CASSLNTEAFF
d_gene: NA
v_gene: TRBV3-1/TRBV3-2
abundance: NA
j_gene: TRBJ1-1
len: 11

CDR3nt: TGTGCCAGCCAGTGGAGGGGCGGGGAGACCCAGTACTTC
CDR3aa: CASQWRGGETQYF
d_gene: NA
v_gene: TRBV2
abundance: NA
j_gene: TRBJ2-5
len: 13

CDR3nt: TGCGCCAGCAGCGGTGGACTAGCGGGACAGGGGGAGCTGTTTTTT
CDR3aa: CASSGGLAGQGELFF
d_gene: TRBD2
v_gene: TRBV10-1
abundance: NA
j_gene: TRBJ2-2
len: 15

CDR3nt: TGTGCCAGCTCAGCGGGACGAAGCTCCTACAATGAGCAGTTCTTC
CDR3aa: CASSAGRSSYNEQFF
d_gene: TRBD2
v_gene: TRBV11-2
abundance: NA
j_gene: TRBJ2-1
len: 15

CDR3nt: TGTGCCAGCAGCTTAACGGGTTATGATGAGCAGTTCTTC
CDR3aa: CASSLTGYDEQFF
d_gene: NA
v_gene: TRBV7-3
abundance: NA
j_gene: TRBJ2-1
len: 13

CDR3nt: TGTGCCAGCAGTATACAGGGGGATACTGAAGCTTTCTTT
CDR3aa: CASSIQGDTEAFF
d_gene: TRBD1
v_gene: TRBV6-5
abundance: NA
j_gene: TRBJ1-1
len: 13

CDR3nt: TGTGCCAGCAGCCCCCGGGGTGGGGGCCACTCCTACAATGAGCAGTTCTTC
CDR3aa: CASSPRGGGHSYNEQFF
d_gene: NA
v_gene: TRBV9
abundance: NA
j_gene: TRBJ2-1
len: 17

CDR3nt: TGTGCCAGCTCACCACCAGTCCGGCCCCCCGGGGAGCTGTTTTTT
CDR3aa: CASSPPVRPPGELFF
d_gene: NA
v_gene: TRBV18
abundance: NA
j_gene: TRBJ2-2
len: 15

CDR3nt: TGTGCCAGCAGCCAAGATCTCGCTGCGGCCCTCCACTTT
CDR3aa: CASSQDLAAALHF
d_gene: NA
v_gene: TRBV3-1/TRBV3-2
abundance: NA
j_gene: TRBJ1-6
len: 13

CDR3nt: TGCGCCAGCAGCCAAGATGGTGCTAGCACCAACACAGATACGCAGTATTTT
CDR3aa: CASSQDGASTNTDTQYF
d_gene: NA
v_gene: TRBV4-1
abundance: NA
j_gene: TRBJ2-3
len: 17

CDR3nt: TGTGCCAGCAGTTACACTCCGAATCAGCCCCAGCATTTT
CDR3aa: CASSYTPNQPQHF
d_gene: NA
v_gene: TRBV6-5
abundance: NA
j_gene: TRBJ1-5
len: 13

CDR3nt: TGTGCCAGCAGCCTTTTGACCCGAAACAATGAGCAGTTCTTC
CDR3aa: CASSLLTRNNEQFF
d_gene: NA
v_gene: TRBV7-2
abundance: NA
j_gene: TRBJ2-1
len: 14

CDR3nt: TGTGCCAGCAGCGTAGGAGGACTTTACAATGAGCAGTTCTTC
CDR3aa: CASSVGGLYNEQFF
d_gene: NA
v_gene: TRBV9
abundance: NA
j_gene: TRBJ2-1
len: 14

CDR3nt: TGTGCCAGCAGTTTAACACCCTATTACTACGAGCAGTACTTC
CDR3aa: CASSLTPYYYEQYF
d_gene: NA
v_gene: TRBV27
abundance: few
j_gene: TRBJ2-7
len: 14

CDR3nt: TGTGCCAGCAGCCTTTCGGAGGGTTACCCTGAAGCTTTCTTT
CDR3aa: CASSLSEGYPEAFF
d_gene: NA
v_gene: TRBV7-2
abundance: NA
j_gene: TRBJ1-1
len: 14

CDR3nt: TGTGCCAGCAGTTTACAGGGGCTTACCTACGAGCAGTACTTC
CDR3aa: CASSLQGLTYEQYF
d_gene: NA
v_gene: TRBV28
abundance: NA
j_gene: TRBJ2-7
len: 14

CDR3nt: TGTGCCAGCAGCCAAGGAGGTGACGTGGGGCGGCCAGATACGCAGTATTTT
CDR3aa: CASSQGGDVGRPDTQYF
d_gene: NA
v_gene: TRBV4-2
abundance: NA
j_gene: TRBJ2-3
len: 17

CDR3nt: TGTGCCAGCAGCCAGGCTGGACAGGGGAAAACCTACGAGCAGTACTTC
CDR3aa: CASSQAGQGKTYEQYF
d_gene: TRBD1
v_gene: TRBV28
abundance: NA
j_gene: TRBJ2-7
len: 16

CDR3nt: TGTGCCAGCAGTGAACGGGAGGAAATGAACGAGCAGTACTTC
CDR3aa: CASSEREEMNEQYF
d_gene: TRBD2
v_gene: TRBV6-1
abundance: NA
j_gene: TRBJ2-7
len: 14

CDR3nt: TGTGCCAGCAGCGGACGACAGGCGAACACCGGGGAGCTGTTTTTT
CDR3aa: CASSGRQANTGELFF
d_gene: NA
v_gene: TRBV9
abundance: once
j_gene: TRBJ2-2
len: 15

CDR3nt: TGTGCCTGGAGTGACCGGGACAGGGGTGTAAATTCACCCCTCCACTTT
CDR3aa: CAWSDRDRGVNSPLHF
d_gene: TRBD1
v_gene: TRBV30
abundance: NA
j_gene: TRBJ1-6
len: 16

CDR3nt: TGTGCCAGCAGCTTATGGACAGGGTGGAACCACGAGCAGTACTTC
CDR3aa: CASSLWTGWNHEQYF
d_gene: TRBD1
v_gene: TRBV7-9
abundance: NA
j_gene: TRBJ2-7
len: 15

CDR3nt: TGTGCCAGCAGCCAAGACTGGGCGGCGGGAGGGACCGGGGAGCTGTTTTTT
CDR3aa: CASSQDWAAGGTGELFF
d_gene: TRBD2
v_gene: TRBV14
abundance: NA
j_gene: TRBJ2-2
len: 17

CDR3nt: TGTGCCAGCAGTTTCTTGTACACTGAAGCTTTCTTT
CDR3aa: CASSFLYTEAFF
d_gene: NA
v_gene: TRBV12-3/TRBV12-4
abundance: NA
j_gene: TRBJ1-1
len: 12

CDR3nt: TGTGCCAGCAGCTTCGGACAGGGGAACACCGGGGAGCTGTTTTTT
CDR3aa: CASSFGQGNTGELFF
d_gene: TRBD1
v_gene: TRBV7-8
abundance: once
j_gene: TRBJ2-2
len: 15

CDR3nt: TGTGCCAGCAGCTTGAGGGTAGCGGGAGGAGGTAATGAGCAGTTCTTC
CDR3aa: CASSLRVAGGGNEQFF
d_gene: TRBD2
v_gene: TRBV11-1
abundance: NA
j_gene: TRBJ2-1
len: 16

CDR3nt: TGTGCCTGGAGTGTACACGGCGCTGTCTTCTATGGCTACACCTTC
CDR3aa: CAWSVHGAVFYGYTF
d_gene: NA
v_gene: TRBV30
abundance: NA
j_gene: TRBJ1-2
len: 15

CDR3nt: TGTGCCAGCAGTTACGGACAGGGTAATGAAAAACTGTTTTTT
CDR3aa: CASSYGQGNEKLFF
d_gene: TRBD1
v_gene: TRBV6-2/TRBV6-3
abundance: NA
j_gene: TRBJ1-4
len: 14

CDR3nt: TGTGCCAGCACGGCCTCACGGGGGAATAGTTACGAGCAGTACTTC
CDR3aa: CASTASRGNSYEQYF
d_gene: NA
v_gene: TRBV5-6
abundance: NA
j_gene: TRBJ2-7
len: 15

CDR3nt: TGTGCCAGCAGGTCTGATCCCCCCTACGAGCAGTACTTC
CDR3aa: CASRSDPPYEQYF
d_gene: NA
v_gene: TRBV27
abundance: NA
j_gene: TRBJ2-7
len: 13

CDR3nt: TGTGCCAGCAGTGACTCGAGCAGGGGCGAGCAGTTCTTC
CDR3aa: CASSDSSRGEQFF
d_gene: NA
v_gene: TRBV6-4
abundance: NA
j_gene: TRBJ2-1
len: 13

CDR3nt: TGTGCCACCAGTGATTTGTCGGATACGGGGGATACGCAGTATTTT
CDR3aa: CATSDLSDTGDTQYF
d_gene: NA
v_gene: TRBV24-1
abundance: few
j_gene: TRBJ2-3
len: 15

CDR3nt: TGTGCCAGCAGATCCACGGAAAAACTGTTTTTT
CDR3aa: CASRSTEKLFF
d_gene: NA
v_gene: TRBV6-5
abundance: few
j_gene: TRBJ1-4
len: 11

CDR3nt: TGTGCCAGCAGGCCTAACAGGGGGGATTATGAAAAACTGTTTTTT
CDR3aa: CASRPNRGDYEKLFF
d_gene: TRBD1
v_gene: TRBV28
abundance: NA
j_gene: TRBJ1-4
len: 15

CDR3nt: TGTGCCAGCACATTAGGAGGAGGCTCCTACGAGCAGTACTTC
CDR3aa: CASTLGGGSYEQYF
d_gene: NA
v_gene: TRBV2
abundance: NA
j_gene: TRBJ2-7
len: 14